A selection of T cell receptor beta chains follows, all from one sample in a study of T cells after yellow fever vaccination. TCRdb used MiXCR to reprocess the 5' RACE reads, holding one entry per CDR3 protein. The repertoire holds about 210,000 distinct CDR3 sequences, with more than 6.5% as singletons. The sample here was CD4+ T cells sorted from PBMCs, taken on the day of the yellow fever booster vaccination. The receptors derive from a man younger than 40 who received the YFV17D yellow fever vaccine. Both conserved end residues are part of each CDR3. Each record gives: CDR3 protein, CDR3 DNA, J gene, V gene, clone size, D gene. A D gene is named only where the DNA matches it firmly. Rows give clone size only sometimes, using once, few, many, or a class for an expanded clone.

CDR3aa: CASSQEELGAQTGELFF
CDR3nt: TGCGCCAGCAGCCAAGAGGAGTTGGGGGCGCAAACCGGGGAGCTGTTTTTT
j_gene: TRBJ2-2
v_gene: TRBV4-3
abundance: few
d_gene: .

CDR3aa: CASSRLLDRAYSDTQYF
CDR3nt: TGTGCCAGCAGCCGATTGCTGGACAGAGCATATTCAGATACGCAGTATTTT
j_gene: TRBJ2-3
v_gene: TRBV7-8
abundance: .
d_gene: .

CDR3aa: CASSEEAVFF
CDR3nt: TGTGCCAGCAGTGAAGAAGCCGTTTTCTTT
j_gene: TRBJ1-1
v_gene: TRBV2
abundance: .
d_gene: .

CDR3aa: CATLLAGTYEQYF
CDR3nt: TGTGCCACTTTATTAGCGGGAACCTACGAGCAGTACTTC
j_gene: TRBJ2-7
v_gene: TRBV10-3
abundance: many
d_gene: TRBD2

CDR3aa: CASRSPGTPETGELFF
CDR3nt: TGTGCCAGCAGATCTCCCGGGACCCCCGAAACCGGGGAGCTGTTTTTT
j_gene: TRBJ2-2
v_gene: TRBV6-5
abundance: many
d_gene: .

CDR3aa: CASRLAGGLYNEQFF
CDR3nt: TGTGCCAGCAGGTTAGCGGGAGGGCTATACAATGAGCAGTTCTTC
j_gene: TRBJ2-1
v_gene: TRBV12-3/TRBV12-4
abundance: many
d_gene: TRBD2

CDR3aa: CASSLEGPGQPQHF
CDR3nt: TGCGCCAGCAGCTTGGAGGGGCCAGGTCAGCCCCAGCATTTT
j_gene: TRBJ1-5
v_gene: TRBV5-1
abundance: many
d_gene: .

CDR3aa: CASSQPGTSGNEQYF
CDR3nt: TGTGCCAGCAGCCAACCCGGGACTAGCGGGAATGAGCAGTACTTC
j_gene: TRBJ2-7
v_gene: TRBV3-1
abundance: few
d_gene: TRBD2

CDR3aa: CASSLAGTRRNIQYF
CDR3nt: TGTGCCAGCAGCTTAGCGGGCACTAGGAGGAACATTCAGTACTTC
j_gene: TRBJ2-4
v_gene: TRBV7-2
abundance: .
d_gene: .

CDR3aa: CASSRQGATGELFF
CDR3nt: TGTGCCAGCAGCCGACAGGGAGCCACCGGGGAGCTGTTTTTT
j_gene: TRBJ2-2
v_gene: TRBV14
abundance: many
d_gene: TRBD1

CDR3aa: CASSASSSSYNEQFF
CDR3nt: TGTGCCAGCAGCGCCTCCTCGAGCTCCTACAATGAGCAGTTCTTC
j_gene: TRBJ2-1
v_gene: TRBV5-4
abundance: few
d_gene: .

CDR3aa: CASSQDTRDSYNEQFF
CDR3nt: TGCGCCAGCAGCCAAGATACCAGAGACTCCTACAATGAGCAGTTCTTC
j_gene: TRBJ2-1
v_gene: TRBV4-3
abundance: many
d_gene: .

CDR3aa: CSARPPGANVLTF
CDR3nt: TGCAGTGCTAGGCCTCCTGGGGCCAACGTCCTGACTTTC
j_gene: TRBJ2-6
v_gene: TRBV20-1
abundance: many
d_gene: .

CDR3aa: CASSMGASYEQYF
CDR3nt: TGTGCCAGTAGTATGGGTGCTTCCTACGAGCAGTACTTC
j_gene: TRBJ2-7
v_gene: TRBV19
abundance: .
d_gene: .

CDR3aa: CASSFPASVETQYF
CDR3nt: TGCGCCAGCAGCTTTCCGGCTAGCGTAGAGACCCAGTACTTC
j_gene: TRBJ2-5
v_gene: TRBV5-1
abundance: many
d_gene: .

CDR3aa: CASEEGGRRNEQFF
CDR3nt: TGCGCCAGCGAAGAGGGCGGGAGGAGGAATGAGCAGTTCTTC
j_gene: TRBJ2-1
v_gene: TRBV5-1
abundance: few
d_gene: TRBD2

CDR3aa: CASSRQGAKSSGNTIYF
CDR3nt: TGTGCCAGCTCACGACAGGGGGCGAAGAGCTCTGGAAACACCATATATTTT
j_gene: TRBJ1-3
v_gene: TRBV18
abundance: many
d_gene: TRBD1

CDR3aa: CATSDSHPGAISSGANVLTF
CDR3nt: TGTGCCACCAGTGATTCCCACCCAGGGGCTATAAGCTCTGGGGCCAACGTCCTGACTTTC
j_gene: TRBJ2-6
v_gene: TRBV24-1
abundance: few
d_gene: .

CDR3aa: CSVRTASNTGELFF
CDR3nt: TGCAGCGTTCGGACAGCATCGAACACCGGGGAGCTGTTTTTT
j_gene: TRBJ2-2
v_gene: TRBV29-1
abundance: few
d_gene: .

CDR3aa: CASSFGQVIRETQYF
CDR3nt: TGTGCCAGCAGTTTCGGACAGGTTATACGGGAGACCCAGTACTTC
j_gene: TRBJ2-5
v_gene: TRBV6-2/TRBV6-3
abundance: few
d_gene: TRBD1